This T cell receptor (beta chain) derives from a study of CD8 T cells in ankylosing spondylitis. Molecular-barcoded quantitative 5'-RACE produced these TCR beta libraries. TCRdb processed the 5' RACE reads anew with MiXCR; each CDR3 protein has one entry. The data show around 540,000 distinct CDR3 sequences, roughly 12% seen once. Overall study results and limits: Ankylosing spondylitis blood appeared to be characterized by a TCR beta motif of fewer than ten highly homologous variants. Relatively scarce in peripheral blood, disease-linked clones were CD8+. Earlier literature documents some of the motif variants in reactive arthritis synovial fluid and blood.

In this sample, this clonotype turned up a few times. The antigen is not known. V lost 3 bases and J lost 6, with 7 bases in between. This CDR3 comprises 12 residues. Per the germline V gene, CDR1 is ENHRY and CDR2 is SYGVKD. This clonotype was sampled from a male donor with ankylosing spondylitis. Sequenced: blood, either unsorted or a sorted T cell fraction (not recorded which). This chain connects TRBV10-3 to TRBJ2-3; a weak D match, TRBD2 (6 bases). CDR3 sequence (DNA): TGTGCCATCAGTGAAGGGAGGGATACGCAGTATTTT. Protein sequence: CAISEGRDTQYF.